The 26 T cell receptor beta chains listed next were all sequenced from one sample in a study of Graves' ophthalmopathy and Graves' hyperthyroidism. The study amplified TCR beta CDR3 regions using RNA transcripts. In the first round, RT-PCR was carried out with HTBI primers, and a multiplex PCR formed the second round. From the multiplex PCR reads, TCRdb called clonotypes with MiXCR, one entry per CDR3 protein. The sample includes roughly 610,000 distinct CDR3 sequences, over 20% seen only once; the top ten take around 7%. The source material was peripheral blood. The receptors come from a young woman with stable Graves' hyperthyroidism. Some clones in this sample may be carry-over from other donors' samples.

This clonotype was recorded many times. The chain joins TRBV27 to TRBJ2-7, with D perhaps given as TRBD1 or TRBD2 (5 bases each). The V gene's germline CDR1 is MNHEY and CDR2 SMNVEV (reference sequence). This CDR3 is 14 amino acids long. V lost 2 bases and J lost 5, with 13 bases in between. This chain's CDR3 is CASSLRGGDHEQYF. Here the CDR3 DNA reads TGTGCCAGCAGTTTACGTGGTGGGGACCACGAGCAGTACTTC.

In its sample, this clonotype was seen many times. The gene calls are TRBV19 and TRBJ1-5; 10 nucleotides align to TRBD1. The CDR3 is made up of 16 amino acids. Germline V CDR1 and CDR2: LNHDA, SQIVND (reference sequence). V was pared by 7 bases and J by 5 bases, with 11 bases of the junction left unmatched. DNA for the CDR3: TGTGCCAGTAATCCGACTCCGGGACAGGGGTATCAGCCCCAGCATTTT. It codes for CASNPTPGQGYQPQHF.

This clonotype was seen just once. The chain is built from TRBV28 and TRBJ2-7, with 8 nucleotides matching TRBD2. CDR1 is MDHEN and CDR2 is SYDVKM in the germline V gene. The CDR3 covers 13 residues. Trimming at V came to 4 bases and at J to 6 bases, leaving 5 bases not matched to a gene. The CDR3 DNA sequence: TGTGCCAGCAGTTCCGGGGCGGGAGGCGAGCAGTACTTC. This codes for CASSSGAGGEQYF.

In the case of this clonotype: Just one base apart from a much larger clone, this may be a read error. The J gene is TRBJ1-6, the V gene TRBV7-2, with TRBD1 matching 9 bases. CDR1 and CDR2 from the germline V gene are SGHTA and FQGNSA. The length of the CDR3 is 15 residues. Written as DNA, the CDR3 is TGTGCCAGCAGCTCAGGGACAGGGTGGAATTCACTCCTCCACTTT. It specifies CASSSGTGWNSLLHF.

This clonotype turned up a few times. The V gene is TRBV5-1, the J gene TRBJ2-7; a possible D gene is TRBD1 (5 bases). CDR1 is SGHRS and CDR2 is YFSETQ in the germline V gene. This CDR3 has 18 amino acids. Trimming cost V 0 bases and J 3 bases, with 22 bases left between them. CDR3 residues: CASSLEGHLTAVVYEQYF. In DNA form, the CDR3 reads TGCGCCAGCAGCTTGGAAGGACACCTAACCGCGGTAGTCTACGAGCAGTACTTC.

Many counts were recorded for this clonotype. The V gene is TRBV6-5, the J gene TRBJ2-5; 9 nucleotides agree with TRBD2. The CDR3 consists of 15 residues. Looked up from germline, CDR1 is MNHEY and CDR2 is SVGAGI. The junction had 6 bases not matched to a gene; V was cut back by 3 bases and J by 4 bases. This chain's CDR3 is CASSYPGLAGETQYF. The CDR3 bases are TGTGCCAGCAGTTATCCGGGACTAGCAGGAGAGACCCAGTACTTC.

This clonotype was seen at least ten times. This rearrangement joins TRBV7-2 to TRBJ2-7, with D hard to call. Looked up from germline, CDR1 is SGHTA and CDR2 is FQGNSA. The CDR3 covers 11 residues. The V gene lost 5 bases and the J gene lost 3 bases, with 5 bases spanning the gap. In DNA, the CDR3 is TGTGCCAGCAGCGTTAGCTACGAGCAGTACTTC. Amino acids: CASSVSYEQYF.

This clonotype has ten or more counts. The chain is built from TRBV5-1 and TRBJ2-4; either TRBD1 or TRBD2 may fit D (6 bases each). In germline, CDR1 is SGHRS, CDR2 YFSETQ. The CDR3 is 14 amino acids. V gave up 4 bases and J gave up 8 bases, with 16 bases separating them. The CDR3: CASSPSGGQDIQYF. DNA of the CDR3: TGCGCCAGCAGCCCCAGTGGGGGGCAGGACATTCAGTACTTC. Using reference TRBV5-1 and TRBJ2-4 for the parts outside the CDR3, the full variable domain is KAGVTQTPRYLIKTRGQQVTLSCSPISGHRSVSWYQQTPGQGLQFLFEYFSETQRNKGNFPGRFSGRQFSNSRSEMNVSTLELGDSALYLCASSPSGGQDIQYFGAGTRLSVL.

This clonotype was recorded at least ten times. It may be a read error: a sequence one base away is much more abundant. The gene calls are TRBV7-4 and TRBJ1-1; no definite D call. This CDR3 contains 12 residues. Germline CDR1 reads SGHVT; CDR2 reads SQSDAQ. Trimming pared 5 bases from V and 2 bases from J, leaving 6 bases between. The CDR3: CASSNLNTEAFF. The CDR3 bases are TGTGCCAGCAGCAACTTAAACACTGAAGCTTTCTTT.

This clonotype appeared many times. The rearrangement uses TRBV19 and TRBJ1-4; D gene uncertain. The CDR3 is 14 residues long. V was shortened by 2 bases and J by 10 bases, with 14 bases between the two germline ends. Germline V gene data show CDR1 as LNHDA and CDR2 as SQIVND (reference sequence). In DNA, the CDR3 is TGTGCCAGTAGTATACCACCGGGAGGCGGAAAACTGTTTTTT. Translation gives CASSIPPGGGKLFF.

This clonotype was seen repeatedly, ten times or more. V is TRBV20-1 and J is TRBJ2-7; weak D call: TRBD2 (5 bases). Germline CDR1 DFQATT, CDR2 SNEGSKA (reference sequence). V was pared by 1 base and J by 4 bases, with 11 bases between. This CDR3 contains 13 residues. CDR3 nucleotides: TGCAGTGCTAGAGTGGCGAGGGTTTACGAGCAGTACTTC. Translated: CSARVARVYEQYF.

This clonotype was seen only a few times. V gene TRBV4-3 combines with J gene TRBJ2-2; TRBD1 matches 8 bases. V was pared by 3 bases and J by 0 bases, with 0 bases of the junction left unmatched. CDR1 and CDR2 (germline): LGHNA, YSLEER. CDR3 size: 15 residues. CDR3 DNA: TGCGCCAGCAGCCAGGGACAGGCGAACACCGGGGAGCTGTTTTTT. It translates to CASSQGQANTGELFF.

In this sample, this clonotype turned up many times. This sequence joins TRBV6-1 and TRBJ2-2, with D hard to call. Per germline, CDR1 MNHNS and CDR2 SASEGT. This CDR3 contains 15 residues. The germline V and J ends were trimmed by 7 bases and 8 bases, with 20 bases remaining between them. The CDR3 nucleotides read TGTGCCAGCACCAATCCCCGGGCCTCCCTAGGGGAGCTGTTTTTT. Translated: CASTNPRASLGELFF.

Ten or more counts support this clonotype. The rearrangement joins TRBV28 to TRBJ2-2, with D possibly matching TRBD1 (6 bases). Looked up from germline, CDR1 is MDHEN and CDR2 is SYDVKM. V lost 10 bases and J lost 2, with 11 bases in between. The length of the CDR3 is 13 residues. The CDR3 protein is CAIRQANTGELFF. CDR3 in DNA: TGTGCCATCAGACAGGCTAACACCGGGGAGCTGTTTTTT. Together with reference TRBV28 and TRBJ2-2, the CDR3 gives the full variable domain: DVKVTQSSRYLVKRTGEKVFLECVQDMDHENMFWYRQDPGLGLRLIYFSYDVKMKEKGDIPEGYSVSREKKERFSLILESASTNQTSMYLCAIRQANTGELFFGEGSRLTVL.

This clonotype was observed many times. V is TRBV2 and J is TRBJ2-5, with a possible D match to TRBD2 (6 bases). The V gene lost 4 bases and the J gene lost 7 bases, with 7 bases spanning the gap. CDR3 length: 11 residues. Germline V gene data show CDR1 as SNHLY and CDR2 as FYNNEI. CDR3 residues: CASSGGGTQYF. Here the CDR3 DNA reads TGTGCCAGCAGTGGGGGAGGGACCCAGTACTTC.

The chain couples TRBV27 to TRBJ2-4; possible D gene TRBD1, 6 bases. Looked up from germline, CDR1 is MNHEY and CDR2 is SMNVEV (reference sequence). This CDR3 is 12 amino acids long. Trimming cost V 5 bases and J 9 bases, with 11 bases left between them. CDR3 protein: CASSTPRGIQYF. For the CDR3, the DNA is TGTGCCAGCAGTACACCCAGGGGCATTCAGTACTTC.

This clonotype was seen many times. This chain uses TRBV12-3 or TRBV12-4 with TRBJ2-7, with D maybe TRBD1 (6 bases). The germline V and J ends were trimmed by 3 bases and 6 bases, with 12 bases remaining between them. The CDR3 runs to 13 residues. CDR3 nucleotide sequence: TGTGCCAGCAGTTTCCACAGGGTCCCCGAGCAGTACTTC. Its translation: CASSFHRVPEQYF.

In this sample, this clonotype turned up many times. The junction does not match germline at one end; this may be a read error. V and J are TRBV11-2 and TRBJ2-4; D is perhaps TRBD2 (7 bases). The CDR3 runs to 18 residues. Germline V gives CDR1 SGHAT, CDR2 FQNNGV. CDR3 bases: TGTGCCAGCAGCTTAGATCCGCGGGGGCTAATAGCCAAAAACATTAAGTACTTC. Amino acids: CASSLDPRGLIAKNIKYF.

This clonotype was counted many times. This chain joins TRBV6-5 and TRBJ1-1; no clear D. The CDR3 runs to 14 residues. Between the trimmed V and J ends, which lost 6 bases and 2 bases, there was a span of 13 bases. Germline V CDR1 and CDR2: MNHEY, SVGAGI. The CDR3 nucleotides are TGTGCCAGCAGAATGTTAGAGTATAACACTGAAGCTTTCTTT. It specifies CASRMLEYNTEAFF.

This chain joins TRBV12-3 or TRBV12-4 and TRBJ2-7; perhaps TRBD1 as D (6 bases). The CDR3 covers 13 residues. V lost 5 bases to trimming and J lost 4 bases, with 12 bases between them. The CDR3 DNA reads as TGTGCCAGCAGTCCGGGACACCCGTACGAGCAGTACTTC. Protein: CASSPGHPYEQYF.

This clonotype has only a few counts. This rearrangement joins TRBV29-1 to TRBJ2-5; the D is unclear. This CDR3 is 10 amino acids long. Germline loops: CDR1 SQVTM, CDR2 ANQGSEA. V was clipped by 7 bases and J by 5 bases, with 8 bases between them. For the CDR3, the DNA is TGCAGCGGCCTCCGTGAGACCCAGTACTTC. This gives the protein CSGLRETQYF.

In this sample, this clonotype turned up many times. This sequence joins TRBV12-3 or TRBV12-4 and TRBJ2-5; 9 bases map to TRBD2. V shed 5 bases and J 2 bases; nucleotides not matched to a gene: 9. This CDR3 is built from 16 residues. The CDR3 reads CASSQGRLAVQETQYF. CDR3 nucleotide sequence: TGTGCCAGCAGTCAAGGGAGACTAGCGGTTCAAGAGACCCAGTACTTC.

The sample holds one count of this clonotype. CDR3 amino acids: CASSLGQGGYQPQHF. The CDR3 bases are TGTGCCAGCAGTTTAGGGCAGGGTGGTTATCAGCCCCAGCATTTT. This chain joins TRBV28 and TRBJ1-5; possible D gene TRBD1, 5 bases. Germline-derived CDR1 and CDR2 are MDHEN and SYDVKM. The V end was cut by 2 bases, the J end by 5 bases, with 13 bases between. This CDR3 has 15 amino acids.

The chain combines TRBV5-1 with TRBJ2-7; 7 bases fit TRBD1. V was pared by 0 bases and J by 3 bases, with 6 bases of the junction left unmatched. In germline, CDR1 is SGHRS, CDR2 YFSETQ. The CDR3 consists of 15 residues. The CDR3 DNA reads as TGCGCCAGCAGCTTGGCGTTAGGACAGGTCTACGAGCAGTACTTC. Protein product: CASSLALGQVYEQYF.

This clonotype was seen ten or more times. CDR3 DNA sequence: TGTGCCAGCAGGGCGACCAGGGGGAACTATGGCTACACCTTC. Protein sequence: CASRATRGNYGYTF. The rearrangement uses TRBV6-5 and TRBJ1-2; TRBD1 agrees at 7 bases. V lost 6 bases, J lost 2 bases, and 6 bases stayed unmatched. Germline values: CDR1 MNHEY, CDR2 SVGAGI. The CDR3 covers 14 residues.

Here the CDR3 reads CASSQERHLQPQHF. The CDR3 nucleotides read TGCGCCAGCAGCCAAGAGCGACACCTTCAGCCCCAGCATTTT. The rearrangement joins TRBV4-1 to TRBJ1-5, with unresolved D. The CDR3 covers 14 residues. V was shortened by 0 bases and J by 6 bases, with 9 bases between the two germline ends. CDR1 is MGHRA, CDR2 YSYEKL, per germline.